Shown below are 14 T cell receptor beta chains from a single sample sequenced in a study of blood T cell repertoires in COVID-19. Clones were sequenced by immunoSEQ multiplex PCR, and TCRdb holds only the in-frame ones, with some missing. This sample has approximately 100,000 clones, with around 89% found just once. Sequenced input: peripheral blood. The receptors derive from a human donor with acute or convalescent COVID-19. The donor label of this sample is uncertain.

The chain carries TRBV29-1 and TRBJ2-3; 7 nucleotides agree with TRBD2. Trimming at V came to 6 bases and at J to 2 bases, leaving 11 bases not matched to a gene. The germline gives CDR1 SQVTM, CDR2 ANQGSEA. CDR3 length equals 15 residues. This chain's CDR3 is CSVDVILAYTDTQYF. CDR3 in DNA: TGCAGCGTCGACGTAATACTAGCGTACACAGATACGCAGTATTTT.

V usage is TRBV15 and J usage is TRBJ2-1; 9 bases map to TRBD1. There are 16 residues in the CDR3. After removal of 2 bases from V and 2 bases from J, the junction contained 4 bases not matched to a gene. Germline CDR1 LNHNV, CDR2 YYDKDF (reference sequence). CDR3 sequence: CATSRTRDRAYNEQFF. For the CDR3, the DNA is TGTGCCACCAGCAGAACCAGGGACAGGGCCTACAATGAGCAGTTCTTC. Using reference TRBV15 and TRBJ2-1 for the parts outside the CDR3, the full variable domain is DAMVIQNPRYQVTQFGKPVTLSCSQTLNHNVMYWYQQKSSQAPKLLFHYYDKDFNNEADTPDNFQSRRPNTSFCFLDIRSPGLGDTAMYLCATSRTRDRAYNEQFFGPGTRLTVL.

The rearrangement joins TRBV3-1 (or the pseudogene TRBV3-2) to TRBJ2-7; 9 nucleotides agree with TRBD2. V was clipped by 4 bases and J by 3 bases; unmatched bases: 7. From germline, CDR1 is LGHDT and CDR2 YNNKEL (reference sequence). This CDR3 comprises 15 residues. The CDR3 spells CASSPPLAGVYEQYF. The CDR3 DNA reads as TGTGCCAGCAGCCCTCCCTTAGCGGGAGTCTACGAGCAGTACTTC.

The chain employs TRBV9 and TRBJ1-2, with D possibly being TRBD1 (5 bases). V dropped 2 bases and J dropped 2 bases, with 13 bases sitting between them. The CDR3 totals 15 residues. Germline-derived CDR1 and CDR2 are SGDLS and YYNGEE. The CDR3 nucleotides read TGTGCCAGCAGCGTCGGGGGAACCCTCAACTATGGCTACACCTTC. Translated: CASSVGGTLNYGYTF.

The CDR3 DNA sequence: TGTGCCAGCAGTTCCCTACAGGGGGAACTGTTTTTT. This translates into CASSSLQGELFF. The rearrangement joins TRBV28 to TRBJ1-4, with 8 bases lining up with TRBD1. This CDR3 has 12 residues. The V gene end was trimmed by 4 bases and the J gene end by 12 bases; junction bases not matched to a gene: 4. The germline CDR1 and CDR2 sequences are MDHEN and SYDVKM.

The CDR3 DNA reads TGTGCCAGCAGCTTAGGGCGGGGGGCTAATTCACCCCTCCACTTT. It encodes CASSLGRGANSPLHF. The chain links TRBV7-9 to TRBJ1-6; tentatively, D is TRBD1 (6 bases). The CDR3 has 15 residues. Trimming pared 1 base from V and 6 bases from J, leaving 10 bases between. Germline lookup yields CDR1 SEHNR and CDR2 FQNEAQ (reference sequence).

This chain uses TRBV9 with TRBJ2-1; tentative D call: TRBD1 (5 bases). Germline V gene sequence: CDR1 SGDLS, CDR2 YYNGEE. This CDR3 spans 15 amino acids. The V end was cut by 0 bases, the J end by 0 bases, with 7 bases between. CDR3 sequence reads: CASSVDQGSYNEQFF. For the CDR3, the DNA is TGTGCCAGCAGCGTAGACCAGGGCTCCTACAATGAGCAGTTCTTC. The whole variable domain, filled in from reference TRBV9 and TRBJ2-1, reads DSGVTQTPKHLITATGQRVTLRCSPRSGDLSVYWYQQSLDQGLQFLIQYYNGEERAKGNILERFSAQQFPDLHSELNLSSLELGDSALYFCASSVDQGSYNEQFFGPGTRLTVL.

This chain links TRBV13 with TRBJ2-2; 7 nucleotides align to TRBD1. The junction had 5 bases not matched to a gene; V was cut back by 5 bases and J by 8 bases. The CDR3 spans 13 residues. Germline V CDR1 and CDR2: PRHDT, FYEKMQ (reference sequence). CDR3 residues: CASSTQGPGELFF. CDR3 DNA: TGTGCCAGCAGCACACAGGGGCCGGGGGAGCTGTTTTTT.

V is TRBV19 and J is TRBJ1-1; 8 nucleotides agree with TRBD1. The CDR3 length is 13 residues. The trim removed 6 bases at V and 4 bases at J, leaving 4 bases unmatched. Germline V CDR1 and CDR2: LNHDA, SQIVND (reference sequence). CDR3 DNA sequence: TGTGCCAGTAGCGACAGGGGTTTCACTGAAGCTTTCTTT. Residues: CASSDRGFTEAFF.

V gene TRBV11-2 combines with J gene TRBJ1-1; D is perhaps TRBD1 (6 bases). This CDR3 comprises 15 residues. The V gene lost 0 bases and the J gene lost 7 bases, with 15 bases spanning the gap. Germline V gene sequence: CDR1 SGHAT, CDR2 FQNNGV. This chain's CDR3 is CASSLDKRAGDEAFF. The CDR3 region has the DNA TGTGCCAGCAGCTTAGACAAGAGGGCAGGGGATGAAGCTTTCTTT.

The V gene is TRBV3-1 (or the pseudogene TRBV3-2), the J gene TRBJ2-7, with 7 bases that match TRBD2. V was clipped by 5 bases and J by 7 bases; unmatched bases: 5. Looked up from germline, CDR1 is LGHDT and CDR2 is YNNKEL (reference sequence). This CDR3 is 12 amino acids long. The CDR3 nucleotides read TGTGCCAGCAGCGGCGGACTAGGAGAGCAGTACTTC. Translated: CASSGGLGEQYF.

The J gene is TRBJ1-6, the V gene TRBV5-1; TRBD1 might be the D (5 bases). V dropped 5 bases and J dropped 10 bases, with 10 bases sitting between them. Germline CDR1 and CDR2: SGHRS and YFSETQ. This CDR3 region has 12 residues. The CDR3 region is CASRQGGSPLHF. CDR3 DNA: TGCGCCAGCAGGCAGGGCGGATCACCCCTCCACTTT.

The chain employs TRBV24-1 and TRBJ2-3, with 9 bases that match TRBD1. The CDR3 is made up of 15 amino acids. Germline assignment: CDR1 KGHDR and CDR2 SFDVKD. Trimming at V came to 6 bases and at J to 6 bases, leaving 9 bases not matched to a gene. DNA of the CDR3: TGTGCCACCAGTCAACCGGGACAGGGTATGGATACGCAGTATTTT. Its protein product is CATSQPGQGMDTQYF.

This chain uses TRBV27 with TRBJ1-5; D is uncertain. This CDR3 comprises 16 residues. Trimming took 0 bases from V and 1 from J, leaving 10 bases between them. From germline, CDR1 is MNHEY and CDR2 SMNVEV (reference sequence). CDR3 nucleotides: TGTGCCAGCAGTTTATCCGGGGTAGGAAGCAATCAGCCCCAGCATTTT. It translates to CASSLSGVGSNQPQHF.